This TCR beta chain was identified during a study of T cell therapy product for transplant patients (dated by TCRdb to the late 2010s). For the wider study: The wider healthy donor group was composed of approximately 20 individuals (approximately 10 male and 9 female) aged 25 to 81 years in Berlin, Germany. Expansion media were supplemented with either IL-7 and IL-15 at 9 to 10 ng/ml or IL-2 at about 52 U/ml. To assess clonal composition, TCRbeta repertoires were compared between rapamycin-treated and untreated CMV-specific T-cell products derived from the same donors. Using CMV as the model virus, the study developed a next-generation autologous adoptive antiviral T-cell product for immunosuppressed solid organ transplant patients. The TCRbeta repertoire analysis of rapamycin-treated and untreated products involved n = 3 healthy donors. Overall study outcomes, separate from this receptor: In untreated products the top 10 clones covered around 90% of the repertoire, compared with approximately 68% in rapamycin-treated products. A more diverse, less clonal TCRbeta repertoire and a greater number of distinct clones were observed in rapamycin-treated products than in untreated products. The authors suggested that increased clonal diversity in Rapa-TCPs may reflect survival of low-frequency clones and preferential expansion of central memory T cells. Many clones were shared between paired products from the same donor, whereas no overlap was observed between repertoires from different donors.

After genomic DNA was extracted with an AllPrep DNA/RNA Kit, the TCRbeta CDR3 regions were amplified using the immunoSEQ hsTCRb Kit. The paper's processing steps were these. In-frame CDR3 nucleotide sequences without stop codons were defined as productive rearrangements and were analyzed in immunoSEQ Analyzer 3.0. Sample overlap was measured using the Morisita index, while clonality was calculated from productive entropy normalized to the number of productive rearrangements. Held by TCRdb, this immuneACCESS table contains in-frame sequences only and omits some clones. Under half of the omission traces to an unresolved V gene where checked; the cause of the rest is unknown. V, J and clone size are taken as reported in that table, and D and trimming were inferred from the DNA itself. Here the sample has about 880 clones; less than 55% occur a single time. The top ten hold 24% of the sample. Including cysteine and phenylalanine, the CDR3 has 12 amino acids. Only the CDR3 DNA stays, 36 bases, in frame from base 1. The germline V gene (reference sequence) sets CDR1 to GTSNPN and CDR2 to SVGIG. V loses 5 bases of germline sequence and J loses 1 base, and the interval between the two ends is 8 bases.

This sample's label refers to: CMVpp65/IE-1-reactive T cells enriched by IFNgamma capture and expanded in vitro. For 6 to 7 hours, PBMCs were stimulated with overlapping CMV pp65 and IE-1 peptide pools, with each pool at around 0.47 ug/ml. IFNgamma-producing CMV-stimulated cells were positively selected with the IFNgamma Secretion Assay-Cell Enrichment and Detection Kit (Miltenyi Biotec). Enriched IFNgamma+ cells were cultured with irradiated autologous feeders plus either IL-7/IL-15 or IL-2 for over 20 days. To get enough cells for the different cell sorting steps, buffy coats were taken from about a sixth of the 19 healthy donors. Biocoll density gradient centrifugation was used to isolate peripheral blood mononuclear cells. DRK supplied the buffy coats from healthy donors. This clone was detected a few times. Its antigen is currently not known. The sample holds no much larger clone one base away, and base qualities are not on file.

Material: a sorted cell population cultured from PBMCs. The clonotype originates from an adult in good health. The chain joins TRBV30 to TRBJ1-1, and possibly TRBD1, on 5 matching bases. The DNA sequence is as follows: TGTGCCTGGGGGGGAGGGAACACTGAAGCTTTCTTT. It codes for CAWGGGNTEAFF.